This T cell receptor beta chain is drawn from a study of blood T cell repertoires in COVID-19. Study context: Sources were T cells, B-cell-depleted T cells, or PBMCs; the material itself was cDNA or gDNA.

TCRdb's table, derived via immunoSEQ multiplex PCR, lists solely in-frame clones and lacks some. The repertoire has just under 350,000 clones, under 95% of them found once; the top ten carry roughly 3%. The CDR3 loop spans 15 amino acids. Trimming removed 5 bases from V and 5 bases from J, with 16 bases in between. Germline values: CDR1 SGHAT, CDR2 FQDESV (reference sequence). This sequence joins TRBV11-1 and TRBJ2-1, with D perhaps TRBD2 (5 bases). This TCR derives from a woman younger than 30 who had recovered from COVID-19. Sequencing was performed on peripheral blood. The CDR3 protein is CASSPELLEHNEQFF. CDR3 bases: TGTGCCAGCAGCCCAGAGTTACTAGAACACAATGAGCAGTTCTTC.